The 27 T cell receptor beta chains below come from one sample, sequenced in a study of low-dose radiotherapy and immunotherapy resistance in tumors. Time point noted: before trial treatment. TRAV- and TRBV-specific primers, spanning alpha and beta chains, primed first-strand cDNA. Amplification, which lasted 20 to 25 PCR cycles, used a constant-region primer and V-primer adapter to amplify TCRs. TCRdb fed the reads into MiXCR, producing one record per CDR3 protein. The table has 60,000 to 90,000 distinct CDR3 sequences, 30% to 40% seen once. Source: PBMCs, taken before treatment. These receptors all stem from a female donor with ovarian cancer.

This chain uses TRBV28 with TRBJ1-5; TRBD1 is a possible D gene (5 bases). The CDR3 length is 16 residues. The V end was cut by 7 bases, the J end by 1 base, with 17 bases between. Germline loops: CDR1 MDHEN, CDR2 SYDVKM. CDR3 sequence reads: CASMRHKGNSNQPQHF. CDR3 nucleotide sequence: TGTGCCAGCATGCGCCACAAGGGGAACAGCAATCAGCCCCAGCATTTT.

This clonotype occurred many times. J is TRBJ1-5 and V is TRBV29-1; the match to TRBD1 covers 10 bases. The CDR3 sequence is 14 residues long. CDR1 and CDR2 from the germline V gene are SQVTM and ANQGSEA. V shed 7 bases and J 6 bases; nucleotides not matched to a gene: 9. The CDR3 sequence: CSAGGTGAGQPQHF. The CDR3 DNA reads as TGCAGCGCGGGGGGGACAGGGGCAGGTCAGCCCCAGCATTTT.

This clonotype was recorded many times. The rearrangement uses TRBV5-3 and TRBJ2-1; 8 nucleotides match TRBD2. TRBV5-3 belongs to the ORF category, with a function that is uncertain. The CDR3 loop spans 17 amino acids. The V and J ends lost 8 bases and 1 base, in that order; junction bases with no gene match: 14. CDR3 protein: CASRPWRAGGSYNEQFF. CDR3 sequence (DNA): TGTGCCAGCAGACCTTGGAGGGCGGGAGGTTCCTACAATGAGCAGTTCTTC.

This clonotype was seen many times. V is TRBV28 and J is TRBJ1-5, with 7 positions matching TRBD1. Germline loops: CDR1 MDHEN, CDR2 SYDVKM. V was pared by 5 bases and J by 0 bases, with 7 bases of the junction left unmatched. The CDR3 covers 16 residues. CDR3 sequence reads: CASSRQGTVSNQPQHF. The DNA of the CDR3 is TGTGCCAGCAGTCGACAGGGAACGGTTAGCAATCAGCCCCAGCATTTT.

In nucleotides, the CDR3 is TGCAGTGCTAGGCCGGGACTCCGGAACATTCAGTACTTC. It yields the protein CSARPGLRNIQYF. V usage is TRBV20-1 and J usage is TRBJ2-4, with D tentatively TRBD2 (6 bases). V lost 3 bases to trimming and J lost 7 bases, with 13 bases between them. The CDR3 is made up of 13 amino acids. Germline loops: CDR1 DFQATT, CDR2 SNEGSKA (reference sequence).

This clonotype occurred many times. V and J are TRBV4-3 and TRBJ1-1; D is ambiguous. The CDR3 consists of 16 residues. Per the germline V gene, CDR1 is LGHNA and CDR2 is YSLEER. Trimming stripped 0 bases from V and 0 bases from J, with 11 bases between. DNA for the CDR3: TGCGCCAGCAGCCAAGATCGGTGGGCACTGAACACTGAAGCTTTCTTT. This codes for CASSQDRWALNTEAFF.

The sample holds many counts of this clonotype. The rearrangement joins TRBV19 to TRBJ1-4; 9 nucleotides agree with TRBD1. Per the germline V gene, CDR1 is LNHDA and CDR2 is SQIVND (reference sequence). J lost 7 bases, V lost 4 bases, and 4 bases had no gene match. The CDR3 extends over 14 amino acids. The CDR3 here is CASSTQGAGEKLFF. Here the CDR3 DNA reads TGTGCCAGTAGTACACAGGGGGCCGGTGAAAAACTGTTTTTT.

The chain joins TRBV2 to TRBJ2-3; no clear D. Germline-derived CDR1 and CDR2 are SNHLY and FYNNEI. Trimming removed 3 bases at V and 5 bases at J, with 6 bases between. CDR3 length equals 12 residues. This CDR3 reads CASSDGGDTQYF. In DNA, the CDR3 is TGTGCCAGCAGTGACGGTGGAGATACGCAGTATTTT.

This clonotype was seen only once. The chain employs TRBV6-5 and TRBJ1-2; D is perhaps TRBD1 (5 bases). Trimming removed 0 bases at V and 7 bases at J, with 21 bases between. Germline lookup yields CDR1 MNHEY and CDR2 SVGAGI. The CDR3 covers 17 residues. The CDR3 DNA reads TGTGCCAGCAGTTACTCCACCCCTGGCAGGGCCGAGGGTGGCTACACCTTC. Protein product: CASSYSTPGRAEGGYTF.

The V and J genes are TRBV5-1 and TRBJ2-1, with 8 positions matching TRBD2. The junction had 10 bases not matched to a gene; V was cut back by 4 bases and J by 7 bases. The germline gives CDR1 SGHRS, CDR2 YFSETQ. This CDR3 is built from 15 residues. CDR3 loop: CASSLRGGGFNEQFF. As DNA, the CDR3 is TGCGCCAGCAGCCTACGGGGGGGCGGGTTTAATGAGCAGTTCTTC.

This clonotype was found many times. The chain recombines TRBV3-1 with TRBJ2-1; D might be TRBD2 (6 bases). Germline V gives CDR1 LGHDT, CDR2 YNNKEL (reference sequence). The CDR3 has 16 residues. The ends were cut back, 4 bases at V and 10 bases at J, with 23 bases in the middle. CDR3 region: CASSPPGRGVGREQFF. The DNA for the CDR3 is TGTGCCAGCAGCCCCCCCGGAAGGGGAGTGGGGAGGGAGCAGTTCTTC.

The chain couples TRBV4-2 to TRBJ2-3; D possibly matches TRBD1 or TRBD2 (6 bases each). CDR3 length equals 16 residues. CDR1 and CDR2 from the germline V gene are LGHNA and YNFKEQ. The germline V and J ends were trimmed by 0 bases and 2 bases, with 12 bases remaining between them. CDR3 amino acids: CASSQEPGANTDTQYF. CDR3 in DNA: TGTGCCAGCAGCCAAGAGCCGGGGGCGAACACAGATACGCAGTATTTT.

This clonotype was counted between two and nine times. The chain recombines TRBV28 with TRBJ1-5, with a possible D match to TRBD1 (5 bases). V was clipped by 1 base and J by 5 bases, with 9 bases between them. The CDR3 is made up of 14 amino acids. CDR1 MDHEN and CDR2 SYDVKM come from the germline V gene. In nucleotides, the CDR3 is TGTGCCAGCAGTTTATTCGACAGACATCAGCCCCAGCATTTT. Translated, it gives CASSLFDRHQPQHF.

The sample holds many counts of this clonotype. The gene calls are TRBV6-5 and TRBJ2-4; no clear D. The CDR3 covers 15 residues. Germline V CDR1 and CDR2: MNHEY, SVGAGI. The V end was cut by 4 bases, the J end by 0 bases, with 10 bases between. CDR3 loop: CASSFSRSAKNIQYF. The CDR3, as DNA: TGTGCCAGCAGTTTCAGCCGATCAGCCAAAAACATTCAGTACTTC.

The table lists this clonotype with many counts. CDR3 in amino acids: CASNLPGKVAMHNEQFF. CDR3 bases: TGTGCCAGCAATCTCCCGGGCAAAGTGGCCATGCACAATGAGCAGTTCTTC. This chain uses TRBV12-3 or TRBV12-4 with TRBJ2-1; D remains unclear. There are 17 residues in the CDR3. Trimming stripped 7 bases from V and 5 bases from J, with 24 bases between.

This chain uses TRBV6-2 or TRBV6-3 with TRBJ2-1; 8 bases map to TRBD2. The V gene end was trimmed by 4 bases and the J gene end by 9 bases; junction bases not matched to a gene: 26. From germline, CDR1 is MNHEY and CDR2 SVGEGT. CDR3 length: 20 residues. The CDR3 spells CASSLPGLAGKVGGAGEQFF. CDR3 DNA sequence: TGTGCCAGCAGTTTGCCCGGATTAGCGGGGAAGGTTGGGGGAGCGGGTGAGCAGTTCTTC.

The V and J genes are TRBV4-1 and TRBJ2-7, with no clear D. V lost 1 base and J lost 2, with 9 bases in between. Germline V gives CDR1 MGHRA, CDR2 YSYEKL. This CDR3 is built from 14 residues. The CDR3 region is CASSQVPGPYEQYF. CDR3 in DNA: TGCGCCAGCAGCCAAGTACCCGGGCCCTACGAGCAGTACTTC.

This clonotype was found many times. At one boundary the junction diverges from the germline segment, which might be a read error. The J gene is TRBJ2-7, the V gene TRBV5-1, with D hard to call. This CDR3 is 13 amino acids long. CDR1 is SGHRS and CDR2 is YFSETQ in the germline V gene. The CDR3 DNA sequence: TGTGCCAGCAGCTTTGGGGTGGGCTACGAGCAGTACTTC. Protein: CASSFGVGYEQYF. Filled out from reference TRBV5-1 and TRBJ2-7, the complete variable domain reads KAGVTQTPRYLIKTRGQQVTLSCSPISGHRSVSWYQQTPGQGLQFLFEYFSETQRNKGNFPGRFSGRQFSNSRSEMNVSTLELGDSALYLCASSFGVGYEQYFGPGTRLTVT.

This clonotype has only a few counts. CDR3 DNA: TGCGCCAGCAGCCCCAGGACCGTTCTAGATACGCAGTATTTT. Its protein is CASSPRTVLDTQYF. The rearrangement joins TRBV4-1 to TRBJ2-3, with D uncertain. The V gene's germline CDR1 is MGHRA and CDR2 YSYEKL. V gave up 4 bases and J gave up 5 bases, with 13 bases separating them. The CDR3 sequence is 14 residues long.

About this clonotype itself: A far larger clone is only one base removed, so a read error is likely. The chain joins TRBV28 to TRBJ2-1; 7 nucleotides align to TRBD2. Losses at the gene ends were 1 base for V and 13 bases for J; bases not matched to a gene: 19. The CDR3 is 17 amino acids. CDR1 MDHEN and CDR2 SYDVKM come from the germline V gene. In DNA form, the CDR3 reads TGTGCCAGCAGTTTATACAGCCAAGCGGGGAGACAAGAGACCCAGTTCTTC. Protein: CASSLYSQAGRQETQFF.

This clonotype was detected many times. This rearrangement joins TRBV5-6 to TRBJ2-7; D remains ambiguous. CDR1 and CDR2 (germline): SGHDT, YYEEEE. This CDR3 contains 13 residues. V lost 3 bases and J lost 2, with 9 bases in between. CDR3 sequence reads: CASSSQPPYEQYF. The CDR3 bases are TGTGCCAGCAGCTCACAGCCTCCCTACGAGCAGTACTTC. The variable domain in full, with the rest retrieved from reference TRBV5-6 and TRBJ2-7, is DAGVTQSPTHLIKTRGQQVTLRCSPKSGHDTVSWYQQALGQGPQFIFQYYEEEERQRGNFPDRFSGHQFPNYSSELNVNALLLGDSALYLCASSSQPPYEQYFGPGTRLTVT.

J is TRBJ2-7 and V is TRBV6-6; 10 bases are shared with TRBD2. The CDR3 consists of 16 residues. Looked up from germline, CDR1 is MNHNY and CDR2 is SVGAGI (reference sequence). V lost 0 bases, J lost 5 bases, and 7 bases stayed unmatched. The CDR3 bases are TGTGCCAGCAGTTACTCGGATCTAGCGGGAGACCACGAGCAGTACTTC. Translated, it gives CASSYSDLAGDHEQYF.

This clonotype was seen at least ten times. The chain has TRBV28 and TRBJ2-5; the match to TRBD2 covers 11 bases. The germline V gene has CDR1 MDHEN and CDR2 SYDVKM. Trimming took 3 bases from V and 2 from J; bases not matched to a gene: 5. This CDR3 has 16 residues. In DNA, the CDR3 is TGTGCCAGCAGTTTGGAGACTAGCGGGGTTCAAGAGACCCAGTACTTC. Translation: CASSLETSGVQETQYF.

This clonotype was counted a few times. This CDR3 is CASSEREIQETQYF. CDR3 in DNA: TGTGCCAGCAGTGAACGGGAGATCCAAGAGACCCAGTACTTC. The genes are TRBV25-1 and TRBJ2-5; possibly TRBD2 for D (6 bases). Germline assignment: CDR1 MGHDK and CDR2 SYGVNS. The CDR3 extends over 14 amino acids. Trimming cost V 2 bases and J 1 base, with 8 bases left between them.

This clonotype was observed a few times. The J gene is TRBJ1-5, the V gene TRBV27, with 9 bases lining up with TRBD1. The V gene's germline CDR1 is MNHEY and CDR2 SMNVEV (reference sequence). J gave up 4 bases and V 6 bases, and 10 bases lay outside the gene matches. The CDR3 contains 16 residues. CDR3 nucleotide sequence: TGTGCCAGCAGCGCCGGGGGGACAGGGTCAAATCAGCCCCAGCATTTT. Translation: CASSAGGTGSNQPQHF.

The chain recombines TRBV28 with TRBJ2-2; 14 bases fit TRBD2. The V gene end was trimmed by 0 bases and the J gene end by 6 bases; junction bases not matched to a gene: 3. Germline V gives CDR1 MDHEN, CDR2 SYDVKM. The CDR3 totals 17 residues. The DNA for the CDR3 is TGTGCCAGCAGTTTATGGCGACTAGCGGGAGGGCCCGGGGAGCTGTTTTTT. Translated: CASSLWRLAGGPGELFF.

This sequence joins TRBV12-3 or TRBV12-4 and TRBJ2-1; TRBD2 matches 8 bases. The V and J ends lost 3 bases and 4 bases, in that order; junction bases with no gene match: 5. The CDR3 is 15 amino acids. CDR3 sequence reads: CASSLPSGSYNEQFF. DNA for the CDR3: TGTGCCAGCAGTTTGCCCAGCGGGAGTTACAATGAGCAGTTCTTC.